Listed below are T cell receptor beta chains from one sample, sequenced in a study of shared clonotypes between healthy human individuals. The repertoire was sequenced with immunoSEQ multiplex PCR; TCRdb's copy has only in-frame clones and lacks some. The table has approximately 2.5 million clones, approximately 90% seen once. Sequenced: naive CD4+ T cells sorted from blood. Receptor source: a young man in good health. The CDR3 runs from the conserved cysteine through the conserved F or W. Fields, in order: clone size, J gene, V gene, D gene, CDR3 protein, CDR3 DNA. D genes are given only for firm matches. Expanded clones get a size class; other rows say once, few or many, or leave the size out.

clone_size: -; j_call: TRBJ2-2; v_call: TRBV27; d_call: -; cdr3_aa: CASRGSYNTGELFF; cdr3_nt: TGTGCCAGCAGAGGTAGCTATAACACCGGGGAGCTGTTTTTT
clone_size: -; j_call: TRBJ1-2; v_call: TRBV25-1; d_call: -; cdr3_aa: CASSPLNLVRYGYTF; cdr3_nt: TGTGCCAGCAGTCCTCTCAACTTGGTACGCTATGGCTACACCTTC
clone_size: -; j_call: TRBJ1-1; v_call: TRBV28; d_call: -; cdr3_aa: CASSSPGGAEAFF; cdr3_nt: TGTGCCAGCAGTTCCCCGGGGGGGGCTGAAGCTTTCTTT
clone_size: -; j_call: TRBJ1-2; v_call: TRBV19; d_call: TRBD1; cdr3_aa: CASSLDRGYGYTF; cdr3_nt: TGTGCCAGTAGCTTGGACAGGGGCTATGGCTACACCTTC
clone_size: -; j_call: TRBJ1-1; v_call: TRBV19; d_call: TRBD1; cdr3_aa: CASSRGTGGASGTEAFF; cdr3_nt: TGTGCCAGTAGTAGGGGGACAGGGGGCGCTTCGGGCACTGAAGCTTTCTTT
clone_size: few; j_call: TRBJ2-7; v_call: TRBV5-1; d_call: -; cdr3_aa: CASSLKGYEQYF; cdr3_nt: TGCGCCAGCAGCTTGAAAGGCTACGAGCAGTACTTC
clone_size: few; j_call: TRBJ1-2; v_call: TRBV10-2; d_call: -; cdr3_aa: CASKEGGYTF; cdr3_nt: TGCGCCAGCAAAGAGGGTGGCTACACCTTC
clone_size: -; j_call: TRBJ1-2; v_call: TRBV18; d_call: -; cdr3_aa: CASSPPLPAGRKDGYTF; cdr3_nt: TGTGCCAGCTCACCACCCCTGCCGGCAGGACGAAAGGATGGCTACACCTTC
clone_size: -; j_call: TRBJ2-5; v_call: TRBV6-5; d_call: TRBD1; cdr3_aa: CASSYYGTGVETQYF; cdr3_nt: TGTGCCAGCAGTTACTACGGGACAGGGGTAGAGACCCAGTACTTC
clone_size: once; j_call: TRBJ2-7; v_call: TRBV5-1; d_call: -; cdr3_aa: CASSSGSTDEQYF; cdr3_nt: TGCGCCAGCAGCTCTGGGTCCACCGACGAGCAGTACTTC
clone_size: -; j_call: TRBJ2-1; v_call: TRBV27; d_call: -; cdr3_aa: CASSWTLSNEQFF; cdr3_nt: TGTGCCAGCAGTTGGACTTTAAGTAATGAGCAGTTCTTC
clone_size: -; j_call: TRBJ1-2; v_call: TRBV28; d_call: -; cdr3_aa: CASSLSRAGYTF; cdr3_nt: TGTGCCAGCAGTTTATCTAGGGCAGGCTACACCTTC
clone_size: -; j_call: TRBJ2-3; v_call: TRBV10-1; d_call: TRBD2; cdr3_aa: CASSPRTSGRTSDTDTQYF; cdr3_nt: TGCGCCAGCAGCCCCCGGACTAGCGGGAGAACCTCTGACACAGATACGCAGTATTTT
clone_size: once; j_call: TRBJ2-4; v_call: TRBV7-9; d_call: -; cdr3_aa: CASSLVAGEIQYF; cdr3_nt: TGTGCCAGCAGCTTAGTGGCAGGAGAGATTCAGTACTTC
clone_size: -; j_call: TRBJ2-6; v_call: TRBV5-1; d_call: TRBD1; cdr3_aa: CASSLGGTGGSGANVLTF; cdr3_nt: TGCGCCAGCAGCTTGGGAGGGACAGGGGGCTCTGGGGCCAACGTCCTGACTTTC
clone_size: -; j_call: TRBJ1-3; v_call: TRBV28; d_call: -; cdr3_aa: CATLPPVSGNTIYF; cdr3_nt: TGTGCCACCCTTCCGCCCGTCTCTGGAAACACCATATATTTT
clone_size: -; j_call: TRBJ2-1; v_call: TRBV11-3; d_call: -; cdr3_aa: CASSADGSSYNEQFF; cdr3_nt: TGTGCCAGCAGCGCAGACGGGAGCTCCTACAATGAGCAGTTCTTC
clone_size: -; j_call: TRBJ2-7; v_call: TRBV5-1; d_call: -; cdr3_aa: CASSHGADYEQYF; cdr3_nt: TGCGCCAGCAGCCATGGGGCAGACTACGAGCAGTACTTC
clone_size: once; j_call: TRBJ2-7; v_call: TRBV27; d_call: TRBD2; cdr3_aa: CASSTGTSGAYEQYF; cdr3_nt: TGTGCCAGCAGTACAGGGACTAGCGGGGCCTACGAGCAGTACTTC
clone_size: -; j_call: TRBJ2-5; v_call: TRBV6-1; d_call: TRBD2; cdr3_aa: CASIGLAGGWETQYF; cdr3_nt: TGTGCCAGCATCGGACTAGCGGGAGGTTGGGAGACCCAGTACTTC
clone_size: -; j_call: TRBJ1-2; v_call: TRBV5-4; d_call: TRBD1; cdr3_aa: CASSPTGTYGYTF; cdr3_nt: TGTGCCAGCAGCCCGACAGGGACCTATGGCTACACCTTC
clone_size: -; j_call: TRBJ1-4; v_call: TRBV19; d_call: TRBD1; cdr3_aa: CASSMGDRVTNEKLFF; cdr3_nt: TGTGCCAGTAGTATGGGGGACAGGGTTACTAATGAAAAACTGTTTTTT
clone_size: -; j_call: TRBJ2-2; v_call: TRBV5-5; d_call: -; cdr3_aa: CASSLVDWDTGELFF; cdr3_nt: TGTGCCAGCAGCTTGGTGGACTGGGACACCGGGGAGCTGTTTTTT
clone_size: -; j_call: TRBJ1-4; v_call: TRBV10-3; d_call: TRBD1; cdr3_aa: CAISESGQGGEKLFF; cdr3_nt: TGTGCCATCAGTGAGTCGGGACAGGGGGGTGAAAAACTGTTTTTT
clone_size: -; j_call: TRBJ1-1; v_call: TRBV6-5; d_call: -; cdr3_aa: CASSYVAGKSTEAFF; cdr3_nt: TGTGCCAGCAGTTACGTGGCAGGGAAGTCCACTGAAGCTTTCTTT
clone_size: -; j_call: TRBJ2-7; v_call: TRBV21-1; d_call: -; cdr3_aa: CASSKGGETYEQYF; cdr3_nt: TGTGCCAGCAGCAAAGGAGGGGAGACCTACGAGCAGTACTTC
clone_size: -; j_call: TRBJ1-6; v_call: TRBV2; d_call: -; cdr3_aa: CASSFESSYNSPLHF; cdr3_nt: TGTGCCAGCAGTTTTGAGAGCTCCTATAATTCACCCCTCCACTTT
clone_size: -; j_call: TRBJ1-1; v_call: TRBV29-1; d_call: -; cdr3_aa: CSVEPFTRGTEAFF; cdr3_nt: TGCAGCGTTGAGCCATTCACGAGGGGCACTGAAGCTTTCTTT
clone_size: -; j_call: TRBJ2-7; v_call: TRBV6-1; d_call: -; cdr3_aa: CASSVNSYEQYF; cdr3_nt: TGTGCCAGCAGTGTTAACAGCTACGAGCAGTACTTC
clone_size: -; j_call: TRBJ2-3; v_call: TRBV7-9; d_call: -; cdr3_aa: CASSLGPGPPTDTQYF; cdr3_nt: TGTGCCAGCAGCTTAGGTCCGGGGCCACCCACAGATACGCAGTATTTT
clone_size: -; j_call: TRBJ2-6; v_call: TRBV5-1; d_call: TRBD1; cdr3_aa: CASSLDEQGAIGANVLTF; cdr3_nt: TGCGCCAGCAGCTTGGACGAGCAGGGGGCGATCGGGGCCAACGTCCTGACTTTC
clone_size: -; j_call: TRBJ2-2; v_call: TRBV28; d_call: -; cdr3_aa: CASSGGGRTGELFF; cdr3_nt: TGTGCCAGCAGTGGTGGGGGGCGGACCGGGGAGCTGTTTTTT
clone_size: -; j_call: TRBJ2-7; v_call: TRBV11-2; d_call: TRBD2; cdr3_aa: CASQGGGYEQYF; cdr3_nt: TGTGCCAGCCAAGGCGGGGGCTACGAGCAGTACTTC
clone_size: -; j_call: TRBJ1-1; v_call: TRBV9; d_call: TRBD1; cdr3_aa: CASSPSPEQGTEAFF; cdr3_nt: TGTGCCAGCAGCCCCAGCCCTGAACAGGGGACTGAAGCTTTCTTT
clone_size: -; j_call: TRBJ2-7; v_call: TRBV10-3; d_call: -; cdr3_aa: CAITPGGGYEQYF; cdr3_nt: TGTGCCATCACCCCTGGGGGCGGCTACGAGCAGTACTTC